These T cell receptor beta chains were read from a single sample in a study of blood T cell repertoires in COVID-19. Libraries were prepared by immunoSEQ multiplex PCR; TCRdb keeps only in-frame clonotypes and omits some of them. The data show hundreds of thousands of clones, almost 90% seen once. Sequencing was performed on peripheral blood. The receptors shown here come from a woman aged 70 to 79 with COVID-19, enrolled during active disease. CDR3s leave out the opening cysteine and the closing phenylalanine or tryptophan. Each record gives: J gene, V gene, CDR3 protein.

J gene: TRBJ2-7
V gene: TRBV13
CDR3 protein: ASRASGDYEQY

J gene: TRBJ2-7
V gene: TRBV5-6
CDR3 protein: ASSSGVGREQY

J gene: TRBJ1-1
V gene: TRBV13
CDR3 protein: ASRSRGNTEAF

J gene: TRBJ1-5
V gene: TRBV11-2
CDR3 protein: ASSLTRGGNQPQH

J gene: TRBJ2-5
V gene: TRBV19
CDR3 protein: ASSKSSETQY

J gene: TRBJ1-3
V gene: TRBV30
CDR3 protein: AWTRTPRFGNTIY

J gene: TRBJ1-4
V gene: TRBV5-4
CDR3 protein: ASSPGGAGTNEKLF

J gene: TRBJ2-7
V gene: TRBV9
CDR3 protein: ASSREGKGSEQY

J gene: TRBJ1-6
V gene: TRBV30
CDR3 protein: AWSEDRAPWSPLH

J gene: TRBJ2-3
V gene: TRBV24-1
CDR3 protein: ATSVLGGGASADTQY

J gene: TRBJ1-1
V gene: TRBV6-2/TRBV6-3
CDR3 protein: ASSYSFRSNTEAF

J gene: TRBJ1-2
V gene: TRBV9
CDR3 protein: ASSVSGSNYGYT

J gene: TRBJ1-1
V gene: TRBV5-1
CDR3 protein: ASGPGDTEAF

J gene: TRBJ1-3
V gene: TRBV19
CDR3 protein: ASSRDGQTYSGNTIY

J gene: TRBJ1-5
V gene: TRBV21-1
CDR3 protein: ASSRPPPGQGNQPQH

J gene: TRBJ1-2
V gene: TRBV5-4
CDR3 protein: ASRQGGTFYGYT

J gene: TRBJ1-3
V gene: TRBV27
CDR3 protein: ASSPGQISGNTIY

J gene: TRBJ2-7
V gene: TRBV3-1/TRBV3-2
CDR3 protein: ASSLQGVGQY

J gene: TRBJ2-7
V gene: TRBV30
CDR3 protein: AWSSGRGGEQY

J gene: TRBJ2-6
V gene: TRBV28
CDR3 protein: ASSFRGWLSGANVLT

J gene: TRBJ2-1
V gene: TRBV7-9
CDR3 protein: ASSATSGRTNEQF

J gene: TRBJ2-1
V gene: TRBV4-1
CDR3 protein: ASSRGTSYNEQF

J gene: TRBJ2-1
V gene: TRBV19
CDR3 protein: ASSTPPGQGVLWF

J gene: TRBJ2-3
V gene: TRBV5-6
CDR3 protein: ASSLGSGGTDTQY

J gene: TRBJ2-3
V gene: TRBV3-1/TRBV3-2
CDR3 protein: ASSQQGARGPSTDTQY

J gene: TRBJ2-5
V gene: TRBV7-9
CDR3 protein: ASSRNREETQY

J gene: TRBJ1-5
V gene: TRBV11-2
CDR3 protein: ASSQDRAQPQH

J gene: TRBJ2-5
V gene: TRBV30
CDR3 protein: AWGLLAGSRTQY

J gene: TRBJ2-7
V gene: TRBV7-8
CDR3 protein: ASSFGLAGVEQY

J gene: TRBJ1-5
V gene: TRBV7-6
CDR3 protein: ASSLAGRESNQPQH

J gene: TRBJ1-1
V gene: TRBV2
CDR3 protein: ASRRQGPMNTEAF

J gene: TRBJ2-1
V gene: TRBV6-6
CDR3 protein: ASRSQISYNEQF

J gene: TRBJ1-5
V gene: TRBV5-1
CDR3 protein: ASSLGGGNQPQH

J gene: TRBJ1-5
V gene: TRBV2
CDR3 protein: ASKAGVNQPQH

J gene: TRBJ1-1
V gene: TRBV9
CDR3 protein: ASSVSSVNTEAF

J gene: TRBJ1-2
V gene: TRBV19
CDR3 protein: ASNRQGYGYT

J gene: TRBJ2-2
V gene: TRBV9
CDR3 protein: ASSVLAEYTGELF

J gene: TRBJ2-7
V gene: TRBV6-5
CDR3 protein: ASSRRGTGSHEQY

J gene: TRBJ1-1
V gene: TRBV2
CDR3 protein: ASGLLGQGNTEAF

J gene: TRBJ2-5
V gene: TRBV2
CDR3 protein: ASSERGIRETQY

J gene: TRBJ1-2
V gene: TRBV28
CDR3 protein: ASHGQASYT

J gene: TRBJ2-1
V gene: TRBV12-5
CDR3 protein: ASGRDYYNEQF

J gene: TRBJ1-3
V gene: TRBV28
CDR3 protein: ASSLTTGNTIY

J gene: TRBJ1-2
V gene: TRBV4-1
CDR3 protein: ASSQDGRGAFGYT

J gene: TRBJ1-5
V gene: TRBV6-1
CDR3 protein: ASSALGQGTAQPQH

J gene: TRBJ2-7
V gene: TRBV30
CDR3 protein: AWSVGGTGQY

J gene: TRBJ1-2
V gene: TRBV7-9
CDR3 protein: ASSLAGATNGYT

J gene: TRBJ1-5
V gene: TRBV5-1
CDR3 protein: ASSSIRQGLGNQPQH

J gene: TRBJ1-4
V gene: TRBV19
CDR3 protein: ASSRRQGDATNEKLF

J gene: TRBJ2-7
V gene: TRBV7-2
CDR3 protein: ASSLARDTYEQY

J gene: TRBJ2-1
V gene: TRBV30
CDR3 protein: AWSVRANEQF

J gene: TRBJ2-1
V gene: TRBV9
CDR3 protein: ASSPTEGAGYNEQF

J gene: TRBJ2-5
V gene: TRBV5-6
CDR3 protein: ASSLFLQETQY